What follows is one T cell receptor (beta chain) and its context. This sample was included in a study of blood T cell repertoires in COVID-19. Study context: Some COVID-19 samples were acute and others convalescent; all came from the United States, Italy and Spain.

Sequencing used immunoSEQ multiplex PCR; TCRdb keeps in-frame clones, though not all of them. Of 300,000 or so clones listed, 80% to 95% are singletons. Trimming shortened V by 0 bases and J by 10 bases, and 14 bases separated the two germline ends. CDR1 and CDR2 from the germline V gene are SGDLS and YYNGEE. The CDR3 is 14 amino acids. Resolution of symptoms, clearance, or two negative PCRs was present in recovered Cohort 3 donors. This sequence originates from a woman aged 30 to 39 who had recovered from COVID-19. V and J are TRBV9 and TRBJ2-1, with D possibly matching TRBD2 (6 bases). Sequencing used PBMCs or T cells enriched from blood (not recorded which). The CDR3: CASSVDLQREEQFF. CDR3 DNA sequence: TGTGCCAGCAGCGTAGATTTACAACGGGAGGAGCAGTTCTTC. Full variable domain (missing parts from reference TRBV9 and TRBJ2-1): DSGVTQTPKHLITATGQRVTLRCSPRSGDLSVYWYQQSLDQGLQFLIQYYNGEERAKGNILERFSAQQFPDLHSELNLSSLELGDSALYFCASSVDLQREEQFFGPGTRLTVL.